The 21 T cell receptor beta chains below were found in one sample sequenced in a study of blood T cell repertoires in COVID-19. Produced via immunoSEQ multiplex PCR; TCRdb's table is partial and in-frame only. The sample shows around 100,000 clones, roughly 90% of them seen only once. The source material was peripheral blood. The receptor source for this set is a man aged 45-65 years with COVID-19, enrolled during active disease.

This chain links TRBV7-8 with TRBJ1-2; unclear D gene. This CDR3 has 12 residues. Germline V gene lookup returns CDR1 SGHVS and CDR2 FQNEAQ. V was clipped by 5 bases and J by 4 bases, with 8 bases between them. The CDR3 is CASSPNSYGYTF. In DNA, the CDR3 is TGTGCCAGCAGCCCAAACAGCTATGGCTACACCTTC.

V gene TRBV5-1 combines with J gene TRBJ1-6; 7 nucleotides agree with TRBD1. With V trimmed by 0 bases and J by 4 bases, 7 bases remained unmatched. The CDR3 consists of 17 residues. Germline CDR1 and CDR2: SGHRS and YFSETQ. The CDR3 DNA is TGCGCCAGCAGCTTGGGGTCGGCAGGGGGTTATAATTCACCCCTCCACTTT. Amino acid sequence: CASSLGSAGGYNSPLHF.

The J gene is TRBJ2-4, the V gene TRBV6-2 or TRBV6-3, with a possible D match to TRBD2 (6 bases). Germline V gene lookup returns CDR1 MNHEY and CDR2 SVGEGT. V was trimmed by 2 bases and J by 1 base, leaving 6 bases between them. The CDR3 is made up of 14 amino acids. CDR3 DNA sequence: TGTGCCAGCAGTTACGGGGGGGCCAAAAACATTCAGTACTTC. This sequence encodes CASSYGGAKNIQYF.

The CDR3 bases are TGTGCCAGCAGCTTGGATCTTCCCGGGAATAATTCACCCCTCCACTTT. It is translated as CASSLDLPGNNSPLHF. This rearrangement joins TRBV7-3 to TRBJ1-6; D call uncertain. Germline V gives CDR1 SGHTA, CDR2 FQGTGA. CDR3 length: 16 residues. V dropped 3 bases and J dropped 5 bases, with 14 bases sitting between them.

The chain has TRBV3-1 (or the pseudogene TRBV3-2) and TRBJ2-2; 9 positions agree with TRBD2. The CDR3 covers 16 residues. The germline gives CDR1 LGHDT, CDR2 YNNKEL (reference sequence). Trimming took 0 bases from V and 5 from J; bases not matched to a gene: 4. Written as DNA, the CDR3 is TGTGCCAGCAGCCAAGAAAGACTAGCGGAGACCGGGGAGCTGTTTTTT. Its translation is CASSQERLAETGELFF.

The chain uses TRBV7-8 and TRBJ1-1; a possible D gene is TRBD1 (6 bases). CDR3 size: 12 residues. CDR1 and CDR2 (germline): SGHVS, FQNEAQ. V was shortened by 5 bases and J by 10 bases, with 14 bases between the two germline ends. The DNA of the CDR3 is TGTGCCAGCAGCCCGACACAGGGTGTAGCTTTCTTT. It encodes CASSPTQGVAFF.

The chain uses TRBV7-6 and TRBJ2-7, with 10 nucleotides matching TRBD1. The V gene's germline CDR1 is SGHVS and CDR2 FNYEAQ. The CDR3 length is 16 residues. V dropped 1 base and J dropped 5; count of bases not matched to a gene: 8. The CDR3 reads CASSLEGGQGINEQYF. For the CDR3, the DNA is TGTGCCAGCAGCTTAGAGGGGGGACAGGGGATAAACGAGCAGTACTTC. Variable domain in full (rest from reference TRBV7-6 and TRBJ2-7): GAGVSQSPRYKVTKRGQDVALRCDPISGHVSLYWYRQALGQGPEFLTYFNYEAQQDKSGLPNDRFSAERPEGSISTLTIQRTEQRDSAMYRCASSLEGGQGINEQYFGPGTRLTVT.

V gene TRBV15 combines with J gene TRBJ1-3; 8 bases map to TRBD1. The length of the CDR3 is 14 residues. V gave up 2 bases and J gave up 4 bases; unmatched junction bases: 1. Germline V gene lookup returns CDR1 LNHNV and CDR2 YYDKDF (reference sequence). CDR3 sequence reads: CATSRRTGGNTIYF. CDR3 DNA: TGTGCCACCAGCAGACGGACAGGGGGAAACACCATATATTTT.

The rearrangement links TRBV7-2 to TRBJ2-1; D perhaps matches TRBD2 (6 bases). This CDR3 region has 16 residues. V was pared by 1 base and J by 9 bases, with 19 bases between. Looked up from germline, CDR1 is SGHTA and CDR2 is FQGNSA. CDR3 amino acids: CASSLDVVAVGGEQFF. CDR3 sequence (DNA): TGTGCCAGCAGCTTAGATGTCGTAGCGGTTGGGGGTGAGCAGTTCTTC. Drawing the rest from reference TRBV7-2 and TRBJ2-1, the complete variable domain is GAGVSQSPSNKVTEKGKDVELRCDPISGHTALYWYRQSLGQGLEFLIYFQGNSAPDKSGLPSDRFSAERTGGSVSTLTIQRTQQEDSAVYLCASSLDVVAVGGEQFFGPGTRLTVL.

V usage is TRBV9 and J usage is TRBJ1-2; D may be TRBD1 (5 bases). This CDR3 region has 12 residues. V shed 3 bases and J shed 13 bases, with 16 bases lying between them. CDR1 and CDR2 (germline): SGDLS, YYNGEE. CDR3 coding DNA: TGTGCCAGCAGCGGCGACAGACGGGTTAGCACCTTC. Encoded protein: CASSGDRRVSTF.

Written as DNA, the CDR3 is TGTGCCAGCAGCTTGAATGGGGAGCGGCAAGAGACCCAGTACTTC. Amino acids: CASSLNGERQETQYF. The chain is built from TRBV5-8 and TRBJ2-5; the D gene is possibly TRBD2 (5 bases). From germline, CDR1 is SGHTS and CDR2 YDEGEE. The CDR3 is 15 amino acids. V lost 1 base and J 2 bases, leaving 12 bases between the germline ends.

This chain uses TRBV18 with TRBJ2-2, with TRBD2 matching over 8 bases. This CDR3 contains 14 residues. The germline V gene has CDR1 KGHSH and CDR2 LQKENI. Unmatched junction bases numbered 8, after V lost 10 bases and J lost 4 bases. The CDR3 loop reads CATTTSGGTGELFF. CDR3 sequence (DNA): TGTGCCACCACCACTAGCGGTGGCACCGGGGAGCTGTTTTTT.

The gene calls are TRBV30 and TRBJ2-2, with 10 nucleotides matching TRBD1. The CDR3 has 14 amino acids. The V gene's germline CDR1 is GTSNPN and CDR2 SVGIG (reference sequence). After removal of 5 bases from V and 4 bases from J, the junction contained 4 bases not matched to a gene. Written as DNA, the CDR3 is TGTGCCTGGGTTAGGACAGGGGGCACCGGGGAGCTGTTTTTT. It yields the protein CAWVRTGGTGELFF.

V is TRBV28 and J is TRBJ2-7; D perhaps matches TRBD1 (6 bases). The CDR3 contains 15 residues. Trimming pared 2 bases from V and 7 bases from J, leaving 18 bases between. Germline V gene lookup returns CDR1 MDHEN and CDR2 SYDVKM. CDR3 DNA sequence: TGTGCCAGCAGTTTAGCAGGGGCTGGGGTGGAGGAGCAGTACTTC. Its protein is CASSLAGAGVEEQYF. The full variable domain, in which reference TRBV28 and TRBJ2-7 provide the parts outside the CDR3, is DVKVTQSSRYLVKRTGEKVFLECVQDMDHENMFWYRQDPGLGLRLIYFSYDVKMKEKGDIPEGYSVSREKKERFSLILESASTNQTSMYLCASSLAGAGVEEQYFGPGTRLTVT.

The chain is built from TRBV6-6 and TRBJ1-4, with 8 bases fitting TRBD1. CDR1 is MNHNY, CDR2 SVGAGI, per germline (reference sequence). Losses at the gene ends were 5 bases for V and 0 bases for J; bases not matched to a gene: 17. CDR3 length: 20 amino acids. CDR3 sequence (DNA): TGTGCCAGCAGTCCCGGCCTCTCAGGGGGCGATACCACAACTAATGAAAAACTGTTTTTT. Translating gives CASSPGLSGGDTTTNEKLFF.

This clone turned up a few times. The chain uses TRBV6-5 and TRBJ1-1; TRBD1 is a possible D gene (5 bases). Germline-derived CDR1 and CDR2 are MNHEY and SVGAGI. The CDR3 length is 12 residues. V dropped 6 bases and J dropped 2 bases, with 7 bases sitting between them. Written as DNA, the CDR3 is TGTGCCAGCAGCCAGGGAAACACTGAAGCTTTCTTT. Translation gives CASSQGNTEAFF.

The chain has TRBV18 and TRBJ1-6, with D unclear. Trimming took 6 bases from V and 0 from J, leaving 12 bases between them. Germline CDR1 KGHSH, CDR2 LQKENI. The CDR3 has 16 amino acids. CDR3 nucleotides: TGTGCCAGCTCTCAACAGACCAGCTCCTATAATTCACCCCTCCACTTT. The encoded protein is CASSQQTSSYNSPLHF.

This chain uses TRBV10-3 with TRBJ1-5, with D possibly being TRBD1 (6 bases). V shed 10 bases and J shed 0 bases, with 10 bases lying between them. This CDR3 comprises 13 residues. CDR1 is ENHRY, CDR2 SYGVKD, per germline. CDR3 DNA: TGTGCCAACCGGGGACATAGCAATCAGCCCCAGCATTTT. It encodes CANRGHSNQPQHF.

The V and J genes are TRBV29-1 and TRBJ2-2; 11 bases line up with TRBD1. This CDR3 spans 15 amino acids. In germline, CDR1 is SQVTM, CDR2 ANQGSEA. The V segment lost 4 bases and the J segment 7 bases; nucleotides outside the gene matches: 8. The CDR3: CSVGTGGSIGGELFF. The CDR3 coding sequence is TGCAGCGTTGGGACAGGGGGCTCTATTGGCGGGGAGCTGTTTTTT.

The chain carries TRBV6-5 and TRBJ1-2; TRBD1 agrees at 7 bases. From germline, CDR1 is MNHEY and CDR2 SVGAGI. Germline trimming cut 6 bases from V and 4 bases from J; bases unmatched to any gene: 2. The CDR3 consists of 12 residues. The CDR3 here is CASRGTVYGYTF. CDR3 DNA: TGTGCCAGCAGAGGGACAGTCTATGGCTACACCTTC.

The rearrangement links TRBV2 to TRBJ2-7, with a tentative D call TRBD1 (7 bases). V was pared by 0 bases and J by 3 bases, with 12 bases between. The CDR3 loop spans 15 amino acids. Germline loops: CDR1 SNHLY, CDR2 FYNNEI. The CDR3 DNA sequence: TGTGCCAGCAGTGAAGCTGGAGGGGGCTACTACGAGCAGTACTTC. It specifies CASSEAGGGYYEQYF.